The 14 T cell receptor beta chains below come from one sample, sequenced in a study of blood T cell repertoires in COVID-19. Method: immunoSEQ multiplex PCR; TCRdb's copy keeps in-frame clones and lacks some. The sample lists about 58,000 clones; 75% to 90% were seen once. The sequenced sample consisted of peripheral blood. The receptors shown here come from a woman aged 60-75 years with active COVID-19.

The chain combines TRBV24-1 with TRBJ2-1; 7 nucleotides align to TRBD1. The CDR3 contains 13 residues. Germline loops: CDR1 KGHDR, CDR2 SFDVKD. The V and J ends lost 0 bases and 9 bases, in that order; junction bases with no gene match: 1. Written as DNA, the CDR3 is TGTGCCACCAGTGATTTGCACAGGGGTGAGCAGTTCTTC. Translated, it gives CATSDLHRGEQFF.

This clone turned up a few times. The chain has TRBV16 and TRBJ2-7; 10 bases line up with TRBD1. J was trimmed by 8 bases and V by 4 bases; bases with no gene match: 8. The CDR3 covers 14 residues. Germline CDR1 and CDR2: KGHSY and FQNENV. In DNA form, the CDR3 reads TGTGCCAGCAGCCCGGATCAGGGACAGGGGAAGCAGTACTTC. Translating gives CASSPDQGQGKQYF.

This clone occurred a few times. This chain uses TRBV28 with TRBJ1-2; possible D gene TRBD1, 6 bases. The CDR3 contains 15 residues. V lost 4 bases, J lost 4 bases, and 16 bases lay in between. The germline gives CDR1 MDHEN, CDR2 SYDVKM. CDR3 in DNA: TGTGCCAGCAGTTCCCCCAGGGGTCTCGGCTATGGCTACACCTTC. Protein product: CASSSPRGLGYGYTF.

The chain uses TRBV7-9 and TRBJ1-6; no firm D call. V shed 7 bases and J shed 7 bases, with 14 bases lying between them. Germline CDR1 is SEHNR and CDR2 is FQNEAQ (reference sequence). The CDR3 sequence is 14 residues long. Here the CDR3 reads CASTTTPVNSPLHF. The CDR3 nucleotides are TGTGCCAGCACCACCACTCCGGTAAATTCACCCCTCCACTTT.

This chain's CDR3 is CASRQGAAYEQYF. CDR3 nucleotide sequence: TGTGCCAGCAGACAGGGGGCTGCTTACGAGCAGTACTTC. The chain links TRBV3-1 (or the pseudogene TRBV3-2) to TRBJ2-7, with 9 nucleotides matching TRBD1. The length of the CDR3 is 13 residues. V lost 6 bases to trimming and J lost 4 bases; unmatched junction nucleotides: 4. CDR1 is LGHDT, CDR2 YNNKEL, per germline (reference sequence).

This chain uses TRBV2 with TRBJ2-1; TRBD1 aligns across 8 bases. Trimming removed 7 bases from V and 4 bases from J; junction bases left unmatched: 9. CDR3 length: 15 residues. Per germline, CDR1 SNHLY and CDR2 FYNNEI. In DNA form, the CDR3 reads TGTGCCAGCACTTTTGGACAGGGCCCATACAATGAGCAGTTCTTC. It encodes CASTFGQGPYNEQFF.

The genes are TRBV5-1 and TRBJ1-1; TRBD1 might be the D (6 bases). The germline V gene has CDR1 SGHRS and CDR2 YFSETQ. Trimming left V 4 bases short and J 1 base short, with 14 bases between. The CDR3 has 15 residues. The CDR3 region is CASSPQTTGNTEAFF. The CDR3 bases are TGCGCCAGCAGCCCGCAGACGACAGGGAACACTGAAGCTTTCTTT.

V usage is TRBV9 and J usage is TRBJ2-3, with 13 positions matching TRBD2. V was pared by 4 bases and J by 1 base, with 12 bases of the junction left unmatched. The CDR3 length is 19 residues. Germline loops: CDR1 SGDLS, CDR2 YYNGEE. CDR3 DNA sequence: TGTGCCAGCAGCTCTGAAGGAACTAGCGGGGGGGCTGGCACAGATACGCAGTATTTT. Encoded protein: CASSSEGTSGGAGTDTQYF.

This rearrangement joins TRBV12-3 or TRBV12-4 to TRBJ2-7; tentatively, D is TRBD2 (5 bases). The CDR3 sequence is 11 residues long. With 8 bases removed from V and 9 bases from J, the gap between germline ends came to 14 bases. The CDR3 protein is CASGRAGGQYF. The DNA of the CDR3 is TGTGCCAGCGGTCGGGCGGGCGGGCAGTACTTC.

The V gene is TRBV5-6, the J gene TRBJ2-7; the match to TRBD2 covers 10 bases. Germline V gives CDR1 SGHDT, CDR2 YYEEEE. J gave up 6 bases and V 0 bases, and 3 bases lay outside the gene matches. The CDR3 covers 14 residues. The CDR3, as DNA: TGTGCCAGCAGCTTGGCGGGACTAGCGTCCGAGCAGTACTTC. Its translation: CASSLAGLASEQYF.

This chain links TRBV7-2 with TRBJ2-3; 10 nucleotides match TRBD2. The junction had 2 bases not matched to a gene; V was cut back by 1 base and J by 1 base. This CDR3 is 16 amino acids long. CDR1 SGHTA and CDR2 FQGNSA come from the germline V gene. CDR3 region: CASSLDLAGGTDTQYF. The CDR3 DNA is TGTGCCAGCAGCTTAGACCTAGCGGGGGGCACAGATACGCAGTATTTT.

This chain links TRBV5-6 with TRBJ2-1, with D tentatively TRBD2 (6 bases). Looked up from germline, CDR1 is SGHDT and CDR2 is YYEEEE. CDR3 size: 15 residues. V lost 0 bases and J 4 bases, leaving 11 bases between the germline ends. CDR3 nucleotide sequence: TGTGCCAGCAGCTTGGCGGGGGTCCCGTACAATGAGCAGTTCTTC. It yields the protein CASSLAGVPYNEQFF.

The chain joins TRBV6-2 or TRBV6-3 to TRBJ2-2; a possible D gene is TRBD1 (6 bases). The germline CDR1 and CDR2 sequences are MNHEY and SVGEGT. The CDR3 consists of 15 residues. The V end was cut by 5 bases, the J end by 9 bases, with 19 bases between. CDR3 sequence reads: CASSQGSTALRELFF. The CDR3 DNA reads TGTGCCAGCAGTCAGGGGAGTACAGCGCTCCGGGAGCTGTTTTTT.

The V and J genes are TRBV5-1 and TRBJ2-1; no firm D call. CDR1 is SGHRS, CDR2 YFSETQ, per germline. The CDR3 extends over 14 amino acids. Trimming removed 5 bases at V and 0 bases at J, with 9 bases between. The CDR3 reads CASRLTSSYNEQFF. The CDR3 nucleotides read TGCGCCAGCAGACTTACGAGCTCCTACAATGAGCAGTTCTTC.